Described below is a single T cell receptor beta chain sequence and its context. Its antigen is currently unknown. The data are from a study of T cells in localized non-small cell lung cancer. Findings of the study overall: Multi-region tumor sequencing was not done, so intratumor heterogeneity could not be excluded. When the top 100 tumor clones were examined, a median around 61 of them also appeared in the adjacent lung, which was paired and uninvolved.

Trimming pared 1 base from V and 8 bases from J, leaving 11 bases between. The V gene's germline CDR1 is MGHDK and CDR2 SYGVNS. The CDR3 length is 14 residues. Produced via immunoSEQ multiplex PCR; TCRdb's table is partial and in-frame only. The sample lists about 23,000 clones; 75% to 95% were seen once. V is TRBV25-1 and J is TRBJ1-4; D unresolved. The clonotype originates from a woman aged 35 to 70 with stage I lung adenocarcinoma. The sequenced sample was peripheral blood, obtained before any cancer treatment. The DNA for the CDR3 is TGTGCCAGCAGTGAATCCCAATCGGGGGAAAAACTGTTTTTT. Protein product: CASSESQSGEKLFF.